This TCR beta chain was obtained from a study of blood T cell repertoires in COVID-19. Looking at the study overall: The study drew acute and convalescent COVID-19 samples from the United States, Italy and Spain.

Produced via immunoSEQ multiplex PCR; TCRdb's table is partial and in-frame only. The data show about 48,000 clones, about 85% seen once. The CDR3 has 15 residues. Trimming removed 0 bases from V and 4 bases from J; junction bases left unmatched: 7. The germline gives CDR1 SGHRS, CDR2 YFSETQ. Sample: peripheral blood. The source of this sequence is a woman in her sixties or seventies with acute or convalescent COVID-19. V is TRBV5-1 and J is TRBJ2-7, with 7 bases that match TRBD1. The CDR3 coding sequence is TGCGCCAGCAGCTTGGCGACAGGGACCCGATACGAGCAGTACTTC. Translating it yields CASSLATGTRYEQYF.